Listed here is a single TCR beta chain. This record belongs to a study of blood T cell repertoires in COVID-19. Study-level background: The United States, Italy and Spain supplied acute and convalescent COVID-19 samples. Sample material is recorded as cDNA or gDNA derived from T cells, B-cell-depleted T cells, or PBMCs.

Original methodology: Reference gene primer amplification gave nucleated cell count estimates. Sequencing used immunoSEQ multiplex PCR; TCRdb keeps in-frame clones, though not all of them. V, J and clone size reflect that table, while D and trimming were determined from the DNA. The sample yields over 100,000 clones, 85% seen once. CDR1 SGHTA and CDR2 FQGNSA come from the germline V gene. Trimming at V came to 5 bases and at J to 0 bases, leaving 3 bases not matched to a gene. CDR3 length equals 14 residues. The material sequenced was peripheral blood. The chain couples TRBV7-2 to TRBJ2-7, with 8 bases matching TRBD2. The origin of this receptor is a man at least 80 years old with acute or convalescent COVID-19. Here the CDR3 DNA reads TGTGCCAGCAGCCAGAGCGGGAGCTCCTACGAGCAGTACTTC. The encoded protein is CASSQSGSSYEQYF.